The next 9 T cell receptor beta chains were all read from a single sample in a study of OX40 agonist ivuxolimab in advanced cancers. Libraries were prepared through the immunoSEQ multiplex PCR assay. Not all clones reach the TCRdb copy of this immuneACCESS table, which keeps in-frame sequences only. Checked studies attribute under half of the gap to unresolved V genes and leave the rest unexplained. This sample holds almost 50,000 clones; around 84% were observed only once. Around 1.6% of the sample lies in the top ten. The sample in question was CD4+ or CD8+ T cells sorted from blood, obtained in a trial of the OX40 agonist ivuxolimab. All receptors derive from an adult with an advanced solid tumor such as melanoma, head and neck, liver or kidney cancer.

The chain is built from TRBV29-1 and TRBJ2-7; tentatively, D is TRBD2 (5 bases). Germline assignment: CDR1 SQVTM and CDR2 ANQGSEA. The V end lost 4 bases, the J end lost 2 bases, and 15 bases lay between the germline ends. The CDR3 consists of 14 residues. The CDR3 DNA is TGCAGCGTTGTGGCGTATGAGGGAACCTACGAGCAGTACTTC. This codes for CSVVAYEGTYEQYF.

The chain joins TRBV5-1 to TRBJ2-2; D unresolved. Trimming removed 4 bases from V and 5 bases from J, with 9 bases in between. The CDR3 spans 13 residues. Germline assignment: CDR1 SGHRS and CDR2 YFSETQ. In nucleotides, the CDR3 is TGCGCCAGCAGCGTCTCCGGAACCGGGGAGCTGTTTTTT. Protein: CASSVSGTGELFF. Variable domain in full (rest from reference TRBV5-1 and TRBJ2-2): KAGVTQTPRYLIKTRGQQVTLSCSPISGHRSVSWYQQTPGQGLQFLFEYFSETQRNKGNFPGRFSGRQFSNSRSEMNVSTLELGDSALYLCASSVSGTGELFFGEGSRLTVL.

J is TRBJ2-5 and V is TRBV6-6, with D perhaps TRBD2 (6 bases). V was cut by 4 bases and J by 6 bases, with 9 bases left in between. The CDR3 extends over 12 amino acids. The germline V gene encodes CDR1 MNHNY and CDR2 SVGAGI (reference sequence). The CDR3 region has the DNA TGTGCCAGCAGTTGGGGGGTCCAGACCCAGTACTTC. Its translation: CASSWGVQTQYF.

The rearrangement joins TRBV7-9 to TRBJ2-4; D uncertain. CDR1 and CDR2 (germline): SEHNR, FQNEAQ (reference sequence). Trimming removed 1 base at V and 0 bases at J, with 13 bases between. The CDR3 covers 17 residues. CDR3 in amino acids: CASSLGVAELAKNIQYF. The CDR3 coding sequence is TGTGCCAGCAGCTTAGGTGTGGCAGAACTAGCCAAAAACATTCAGTACTTC.

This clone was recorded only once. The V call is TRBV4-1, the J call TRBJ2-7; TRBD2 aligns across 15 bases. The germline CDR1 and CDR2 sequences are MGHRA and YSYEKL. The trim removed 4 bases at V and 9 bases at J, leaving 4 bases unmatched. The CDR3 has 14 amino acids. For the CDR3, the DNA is TGCGCCAGCAGCCCGGGACTAGCGGGAGGCGGGCAGTACTTC. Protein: CASSPGLAGGGQYF.

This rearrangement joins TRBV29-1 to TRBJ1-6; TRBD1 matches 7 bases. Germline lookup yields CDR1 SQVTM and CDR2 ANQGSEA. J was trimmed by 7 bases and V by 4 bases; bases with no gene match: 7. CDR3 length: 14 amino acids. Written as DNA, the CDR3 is TGCAGCGTTGGGACAGGAGGTCACAATTCACCCCTCCACTTT. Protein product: CSVGTGGHNSPLHF.

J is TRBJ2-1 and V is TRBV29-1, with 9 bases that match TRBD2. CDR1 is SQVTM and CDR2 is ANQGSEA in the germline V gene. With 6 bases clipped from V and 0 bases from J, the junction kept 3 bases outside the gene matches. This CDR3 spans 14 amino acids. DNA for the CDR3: TGCAGCGTCTATAGCGGGAGCTCCTACAATGAGCAGTTCTTC. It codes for CSVYSGSSYNEQFF.

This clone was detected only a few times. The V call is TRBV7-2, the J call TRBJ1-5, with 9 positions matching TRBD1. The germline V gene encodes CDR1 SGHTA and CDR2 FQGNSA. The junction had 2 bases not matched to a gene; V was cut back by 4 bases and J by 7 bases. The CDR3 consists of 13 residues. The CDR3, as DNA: TGTGCCAGCAGCTCACAGGGGGCCCAGCCCCAGCATTTT. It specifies CASSSQGAQPQHF.

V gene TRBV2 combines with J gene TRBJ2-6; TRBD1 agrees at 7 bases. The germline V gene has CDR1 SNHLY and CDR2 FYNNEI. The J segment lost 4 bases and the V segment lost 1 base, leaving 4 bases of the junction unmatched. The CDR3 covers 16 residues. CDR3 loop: CASSEGQGLGANVLTF. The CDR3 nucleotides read TGTGCCAGCAGTGAAGGACAGGGTCTGGGGGCCAACGTCCTGACTTTC. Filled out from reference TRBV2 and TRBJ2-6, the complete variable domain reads EPEVTQTPSHQVTQMGQEVILRCVPISNHLYFYWYRQILGQKVEFLVSFYNNEISEKSEIFDDQFSVERPDGSNFTLKIRSTKLEDSAMYFCASSEGQGLGANVLTFGAGSRLTVL.